This T cell receptor (beta chain) was retrieved from a study of blood T cell repertoires in COVID-19. Study at large: Researchers got acute and convalescent COVID-19 samples from the United States, Italy and Spain.

The CDR3 is 12 residues long. Germline CDR1 SEHNR, CDR2 FQNEAQ (reference sequence). V lost 5 bases and J lost 7, with 6 bases in between. Data came from immunoSEQ multiplex PCR; TCRdb stores just in-frame clones and leaves some out. The table records around 400,000 clones, around nine tenths of them present only once. Enrolled through a virtual design, the participants were between roughly 18 and 100 years of age and came from about two dozen US areas. Assignment of participants to cohorts was predicated upon participant-reported clinical history. In the 2 weeks before study entry, exposed participants met a COVID-19 case, which was PCR-confirmed or clinician-diagnosed.

J is TRBJ2-6 and V is TRBV7-9; D gene unclear. Sequenced material: PBMCs or T cells enriched from blood (not recorded which). The receptor was isolated from a woman between 18 and 30 years old who had been exposed to COVID-19. This CDR3 reads CASSPSANVLTF. The CDR3 nucleotides read TGTGCCAGCAGCCCATCAGCCAACGTCCTGACTTTC. The full variable domain, its missing parts supplied by reference TRBV7-9 and TRBJ2-6, is DTGVSQNPRHKITKRGQNVTFRCDPISEHNRLYWYRQTLGQGPEFLTYFQNEAQLEKSRLLSDRFSAERPKGSFSTLEIQRTEQGDSAMYLCASSPSANVLTFGAGSRLTVL.